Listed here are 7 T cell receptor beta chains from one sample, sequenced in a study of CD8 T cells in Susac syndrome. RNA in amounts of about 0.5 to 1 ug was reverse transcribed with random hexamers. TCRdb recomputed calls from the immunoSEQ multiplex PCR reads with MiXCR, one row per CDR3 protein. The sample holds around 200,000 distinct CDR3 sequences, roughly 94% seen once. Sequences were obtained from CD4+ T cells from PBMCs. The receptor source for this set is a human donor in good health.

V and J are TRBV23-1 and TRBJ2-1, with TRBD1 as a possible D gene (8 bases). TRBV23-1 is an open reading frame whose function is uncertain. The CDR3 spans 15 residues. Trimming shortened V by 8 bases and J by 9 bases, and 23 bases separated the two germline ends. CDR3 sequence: CASGDGGQGGSEQFF. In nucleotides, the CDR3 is TGCGCCAGCGGGGACGGAGGACAGGGAGGGAGTGAGCAGTTCTTC.

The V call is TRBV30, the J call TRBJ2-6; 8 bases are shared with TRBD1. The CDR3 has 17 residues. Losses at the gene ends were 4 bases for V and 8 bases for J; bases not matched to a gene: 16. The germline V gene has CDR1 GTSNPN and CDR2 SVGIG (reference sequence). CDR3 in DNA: TGTGCCTGGAAAGAAGAAACCGGGACAGGCGTGACCAACGTCCTGACTTTC. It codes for CAWKEETGTGVTNVLTF.

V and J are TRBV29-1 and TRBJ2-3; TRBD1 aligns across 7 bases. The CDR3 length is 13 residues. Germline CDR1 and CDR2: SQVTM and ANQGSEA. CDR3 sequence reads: CGKQGIDTDTQYF. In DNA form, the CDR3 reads TGCGGCAAACAGGGGATTGACACAGATACGCAGTATTTT.

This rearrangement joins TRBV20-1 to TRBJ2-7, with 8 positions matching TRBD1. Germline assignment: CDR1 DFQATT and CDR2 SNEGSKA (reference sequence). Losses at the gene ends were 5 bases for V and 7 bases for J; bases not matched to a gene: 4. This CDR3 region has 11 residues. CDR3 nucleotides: TGCAGTGCTCAGGACAGGGAAGAGCAGTACGTC. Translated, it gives CSAQDREEQYV.

The CDR3 protein is CASSQDIRTRGMNEQFF. The CDR3 DNA sequence: TGTGCCAGCAGCCAAGATATCAGGACCAGGGGTATGAATGAGCAGTTCTTC. V usage is TRBV4-2 and J usage is TRBJ2-1; the D gene is possibly TRBD1 (6 bases). Germline V gives CDR1 LGHNA, CDR2 YNFKEQ. Trimming removed 0 bases from V and 7 bases from J, with 19 bases in between. CDR3 length: 17 amino acids.

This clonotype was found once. DNA for the CDR3: TGTGCCAGCAGCTTAGAAAGATCGGAGACCCAGTACTTC. Its translation: CASSLERSETQYF. The chain links TRBV7-3 to TRBJ2-5; D is uncertain. Deletions cut 2 bases from V and 5 bases from J, with 9 bases between. The CDR3 is 13 amino acids. Germline assignment: CDR1 SGHTA and CDR2 FQGTGA.

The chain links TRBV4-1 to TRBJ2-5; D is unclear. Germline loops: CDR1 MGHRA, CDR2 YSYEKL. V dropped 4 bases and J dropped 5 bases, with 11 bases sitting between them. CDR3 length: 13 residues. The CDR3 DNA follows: TGCGCCAGCAGCCGCAGCCCTGTGGAGACCCAGTACTTC. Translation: CASSRSPVETQYF.